The T cell receptor beta chain under discussion was sequenced for a study of vaccination and CD4 T cells after COVID-19. Study information: Post-vaccine sample collection happened at a median of around 65 days after dose two, ranging 14 to 241.

An Oncomine TCR Beta short-read assay was used to sequence the DNA from cultured CD4+ T cells. Genomic DNA was isolated from cultured CD4+ T cells. TCRdb reanalysed the PCR reads using MiXCR and keeps one entry per CDR3 protein. Of fewer than 15,000 distinct CDR3 sequences listed, about a third are singletons. In germline, CDR1 is SGHRS, CDR2 YFSETQ. This CDR3 contains 14 residues. Trimming removed 4 bases from V and 2 bases from J; junction bases left unmatched: 5. On this clonotype: What it binds is not known.

Treatment indicated: roughly nine-day PBMC culture with coronavirus spike peptide pools or control peptides (ViraFEST assay). Once peptide pools had expanded antigen-specific T cells, ViraFEST sequenced TCRs. March to December 2020 was the span of positive PCR dates, which predated US Alpha, Beta and Delta variants. Sample: CD4+ T cells from blood, cultured in vitro. The sequence derives from a human donor who had recovered from COVID-19. The V gene is TRBV5-1, the J gene TRBJ2-5; TRBD1 matches at 7 bases. The DNA for the CDR3 is TGCGCCAGCAGCGGAAGGGACAGTCAAGAGACCCAGTACTTC. It codes for CASSGRDSQETQYF.